A selection of T cell receptor beta chains follows, all from one sample in a study of low-dose radiotherapy and immunotherapy resistance in tumors. One entry per CDR3 protein results from TCRdb running MiXCR on the reads. The sample carries approximately 84,000 distinct CDR3 sequences, under 20% recorded once. Sequenced here: PBMCs, sampled after low-dose radiotherapy plus immunotherapy. The receptors originated from a male donor with prostate cancer. Both conserved end residues are trimmed from each CDR3. Each record gives: V gene, J gene, CDR3 protein.

v_gene: TRBV28; j_gene: TRBJ1-1; CDR3aa: ASSRGRNTEAF
v_gene: TRBV5-1; j_gene: TRBJ2-7; CDR3aa: ASSPPGTSVEQY
v_gene: TRBV7-2; j_gene: TRBJ2-7; CDR3aa: ASSLGSSVSYEQY
v_gene: TRBV19; j_gene: TRBJ2-4; CDR3aa: ASSGDRDLVKNIQY
v_gene: TRBV20-1; j_gene: TRBJ2-7; CDR3aa: SASQAGTGGRGQY
v_gene: TRBV28; j_gene: TRBJ2-1; CDR3aa: ASSSRVLGNEQF
v_gene: TRBV9; j_gene: TRBJ1-1; CDR3aa: ASSAPGAGGNTEAF
v_gene: TRBV29-1; j_gene: TRBJ2-5; CDR3aa: STGTSQETQY
v_gene: TRBV6-5; j_gene: TRBJ1-6; CDR3aa: ASTYTSSYNSPLH
v_gene: TRBV19; j_gene: TRBJ1-5; CDR3aa: ASSRIGGRDQPQH
v_gene: TRBV2; j_gene: TRBJ1-5; CDR3aa: ASSPSAGTEDNQPQH
v_gene: TRBV6-2/TRBV6-3; j_gene: TRBJ2-5; CDR3aa: ASSYSAQLAKTQY
v_gene: TRBV7-2; j_gene: TRBJ2-7; CDR3aa: ASSYGQGEQY
v_gene: TRBV28; j_gene: TRBJ2-1; CDR3aa: ASSFPGPRDEQF
v_gene: TRBV4-1; j_gene: TRBJ1-3; CDR3aa: ASSQVMATFSGNTIY
v_gene: TRBV4-2; j_gene: TRBJ2-7; CDR3aa: ASSQTHGASYEQY
v_gene: TRBV10-3; j_gene: TRBJ2-2; CDR3aa: AISVREENTGELF
v_gene: TRBV28; j_gene: TRBJ2-7; CDR3aa: ASRSGQGRFYEQY
v_gene: TRBV28; j_gene: TRBJ2-1; CDR3aa: AISLLRVQGPHYNEQF
v_gene: TRBV5-1; j_gene: TRBJ2-1; CDR3aa: ASSLVGLAGANEQF
v_gene: TRBV5-1; j_gene: TRBJ2-2; CDR3aa: ASSGATQTGELF
v_gene: TRBV7-9; j_gene: TRBJ2-2; CDR3aa: ASTEAGLNTGELF
v_gene: TRBV28; j_gene: TRBJ2-2; CDR3aa: ASSLPGGNTGELF
v_gene: TRBV7-9; j_gene: TRBJ1-1; CDR3aa: ASQFVGTEAF
v_gene: TRBV24-1; j_gene: TRBJ2-1; CDR3aa: ATSDSDRQGRNEQF